This T cell receptor beta chain was identified during a study of T cell responses to AZD1222 COVID-19 vaccine. TCRdb's table, derived via immunoSEQ multiplex PCR, lists solely in-frame clones and lacks some. The data show roughly 160,000 clones, with around 94% seen just once and approximately 0.58% held by the top ten. Trimming removed 4 bases from V and 9 bases from J; junction bases left unmatched: 13. The CDR3 is 15 residues long. From germline, CDR1 is LNHNV and CDR2 YYDKDF (reference sequence). The receptor was derived from an adult in good health. The V call is TRBV15, the J call TRBJ1-2; 8 positions agree with TRBD1. Sequenced here: peripheral blood, sampled on day 0 of AZD1222 vaccination. The CDR3 coding sequence is TGTGCCACCAGCATCGGAACAGGGGGAGTTGGTAGCTACACCTTC. Protein: CATSIGTGGVGSYTF.